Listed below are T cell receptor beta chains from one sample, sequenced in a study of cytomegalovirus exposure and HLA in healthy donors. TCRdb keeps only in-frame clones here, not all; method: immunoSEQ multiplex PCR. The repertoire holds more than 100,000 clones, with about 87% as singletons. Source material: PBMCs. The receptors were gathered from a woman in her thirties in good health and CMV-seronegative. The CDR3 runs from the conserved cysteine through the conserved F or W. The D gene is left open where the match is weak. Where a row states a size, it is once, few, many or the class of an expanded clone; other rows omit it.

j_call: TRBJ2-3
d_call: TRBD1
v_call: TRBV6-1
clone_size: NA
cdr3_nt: TGTGCCAGCAGGGAACAGGGGCGCACAGATACGCAGTATTTT
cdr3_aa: CASREQGRTDTQYF

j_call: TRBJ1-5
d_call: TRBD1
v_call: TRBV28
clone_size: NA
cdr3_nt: TGTGCCAGCAGTACACGGGACAGGGGGCCTGTTCGTTATAGCAATCAGCCCCAGCATTTT
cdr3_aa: CASSTRDRGPVRYSNQPQHF

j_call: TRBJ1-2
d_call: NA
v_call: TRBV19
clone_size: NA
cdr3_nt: TGTGCCAGTAGTCCAGGGCTCTATGGCTACACCTTC
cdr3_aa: CASSPGLYGYTF

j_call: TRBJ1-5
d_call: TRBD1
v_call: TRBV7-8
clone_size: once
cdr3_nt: TGTGCCAGCAGCTCCCCGACAGGGCACCAGCCCCAGCATTTT
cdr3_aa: CASSSPTGHQPQHF

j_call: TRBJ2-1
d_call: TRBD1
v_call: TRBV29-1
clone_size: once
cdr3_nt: TGCAGCGTCCGAGGGGACAGGGGGTGGAATGAGCAGTTCTTC
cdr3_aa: CSVRGDRGWNEQFF

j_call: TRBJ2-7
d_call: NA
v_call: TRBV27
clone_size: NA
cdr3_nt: TGTGCCAGCAGTTGGGGGCGTGCTATCCTCTACGAGCAGTACTTC
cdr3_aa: CASSWGRAILYEQYF

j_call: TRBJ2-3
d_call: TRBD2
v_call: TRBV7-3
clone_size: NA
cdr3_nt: TGTGCCAGCAGCGCCTACTCACCCGGGACTAGCGGGGGGGCCCCGTATTTT
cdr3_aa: CASSAYSPGTSGGAPYF

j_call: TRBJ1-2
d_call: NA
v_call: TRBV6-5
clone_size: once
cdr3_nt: TGTGCCAGCAGTTTTCAATCAAACACCGACTATGGCTACACCTTC
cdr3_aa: CASSFQSNTDYGYTF

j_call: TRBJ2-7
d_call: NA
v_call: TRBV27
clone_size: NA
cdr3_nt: TGTGCCAGCAGTCTACGGGGGGCCCCCTACGAGCAGTACTTC
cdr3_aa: CASSLRGAPYEQYF

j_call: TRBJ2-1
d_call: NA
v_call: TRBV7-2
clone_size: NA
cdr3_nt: NA
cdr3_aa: CASILGGSSYNEQFF

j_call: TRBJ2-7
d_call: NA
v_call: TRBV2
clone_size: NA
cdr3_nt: TGTGCCAGCAGTGAAGCGGGACCCCTACAGGGCGAGCAGTACTTC
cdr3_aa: CASSEAGPLQGEQYF

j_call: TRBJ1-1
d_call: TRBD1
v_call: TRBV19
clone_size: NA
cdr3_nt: TGTGCCAGTAGTTTCACAGGGGGTGGCACTGAAGCTTTCTTT
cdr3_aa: CASSFTGGGTEAFF

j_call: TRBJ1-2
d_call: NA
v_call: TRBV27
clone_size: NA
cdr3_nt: TGTGCCAGCAGCTCTACTTGGACAGCGGATAACTATGGCTACACCTTC
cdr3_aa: CASSSTWTADNYGYTF

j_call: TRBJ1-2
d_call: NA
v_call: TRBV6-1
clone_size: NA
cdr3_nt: TGTGCCAGCAGTGTAGTTCTAGAGGGAGGGAACTATGGCTACACCTTC
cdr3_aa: CASSVVLEGGNYGYTF

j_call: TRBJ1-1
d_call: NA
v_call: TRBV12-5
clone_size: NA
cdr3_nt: TGTGCTAGTGGTTTATGGGGCGGCACTGAAGCTTTCTTT
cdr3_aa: CASGLWGGTEAFF

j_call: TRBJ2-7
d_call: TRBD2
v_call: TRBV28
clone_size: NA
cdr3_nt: TGTGCCAGCAGTTTATCCCATCTAGCGGGCGAGCAGTACTTC
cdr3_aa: CASSLSHLAGEQYF

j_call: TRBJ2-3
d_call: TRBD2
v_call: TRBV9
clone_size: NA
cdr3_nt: TGTGCCAGCAGCGCGATAGGACTAGTTCTAGATACGCAGTATTTT
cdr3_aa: CASSAIGLVLDTQYF

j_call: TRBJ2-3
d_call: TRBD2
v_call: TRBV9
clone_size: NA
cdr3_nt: TGTGCCAGCAGCGTCGGGACTAGCGGGGGCGGGGGAGATACGCAGTATTTT
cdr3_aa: CASSVGTSGGGGDTQYF

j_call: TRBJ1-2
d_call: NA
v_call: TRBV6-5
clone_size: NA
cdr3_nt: TGTGCCAGCAGTTACGGTATTGAGTCTAACTATGGCTACACCTTC
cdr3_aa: CASSYGIESNYGYTF

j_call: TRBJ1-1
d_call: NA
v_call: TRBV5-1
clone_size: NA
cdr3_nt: TGCGCCAGCAGGTGGGGGTCGGGGGTCACTGAAGCTTTCTTT
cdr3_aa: CASRWGSGVTEAFF

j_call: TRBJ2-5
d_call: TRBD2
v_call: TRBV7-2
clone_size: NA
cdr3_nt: TGTGCCAGCTCCTCGCCGGGACGGGGACTAGCGGAGGAAGAGACCCAGTACTTC
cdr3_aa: CASSSPGRGLAEEETQYF

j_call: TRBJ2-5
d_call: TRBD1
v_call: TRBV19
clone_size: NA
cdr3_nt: TGTGCCAGTAGTATCCTAACAGGGGCACCCCAAGAGACCCAGTACTTC
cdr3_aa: CASSILTGAPQETQYF

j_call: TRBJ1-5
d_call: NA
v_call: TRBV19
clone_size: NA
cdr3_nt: TGTGCCAGCGCAGGGGTTTCTAGCAATCAGCCCCAGCATTTT
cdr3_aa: CASAGVSSNQPQHF

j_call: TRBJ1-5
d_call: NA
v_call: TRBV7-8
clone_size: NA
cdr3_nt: TGTGCCAGCAGCTTAAGTATGTTTGCGCGGGGTCCGGGGCCCCAGCATTTT
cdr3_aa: CASSLSMFARGPGPQHF

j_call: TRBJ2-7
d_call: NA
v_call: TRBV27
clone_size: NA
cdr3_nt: TGTGCCAGCAGCTTAGCGGAAACCTACGAGCAGTACTTC
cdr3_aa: CASSLAETYEQYF

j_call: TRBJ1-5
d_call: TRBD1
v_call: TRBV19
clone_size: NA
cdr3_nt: TGTGCCAGTAGTATTCTCCGGCAGGGGGTGAATCAGCCCCAGCATTTT
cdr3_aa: CASSILRQGVNQPQHF

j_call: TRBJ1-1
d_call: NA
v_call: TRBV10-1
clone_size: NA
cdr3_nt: TGCGCCAGCAGTTTTCTCCAGGCGAACACTGAAGCTTTCTTT
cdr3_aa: CASSFLQANTEAFF

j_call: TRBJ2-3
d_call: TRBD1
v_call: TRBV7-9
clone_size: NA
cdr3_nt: TGTGCCAGCAGCCCCGGACAGGGGGCGATCACAGATACGCAGTATTTT
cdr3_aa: CASSPGQGAITDTQYF

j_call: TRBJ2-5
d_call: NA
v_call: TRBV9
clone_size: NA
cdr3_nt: TGTGCCAGCAACTTCGAGGGAGCCCAAGAGACCCAGTACTTC
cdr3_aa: CASNFEGAQETQYF

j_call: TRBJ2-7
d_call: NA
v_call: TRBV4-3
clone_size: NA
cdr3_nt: TGCGCCAGCAGCCAAGATCTAGCCCTCTACGAGCAGTACTTC
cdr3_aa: CASSQDLALYEQYF

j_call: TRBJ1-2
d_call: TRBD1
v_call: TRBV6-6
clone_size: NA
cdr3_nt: TGTGCCAGCAGTTACTACAGACAGGGGCCCGGTGGCTACACCTTC
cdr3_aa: CASSYYRQGPGGYTF

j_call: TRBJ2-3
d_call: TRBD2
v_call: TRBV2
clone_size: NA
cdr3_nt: TGTGCCAGCAGGAAACTAGCGGGAGTTGCAGATACGCAGTATTTT
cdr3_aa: CASRKLAGVADTQYF

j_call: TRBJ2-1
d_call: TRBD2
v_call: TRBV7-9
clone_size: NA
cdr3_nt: TGTGCCCTCTCAGGCCGGGGAGGGAGGGCCCCCAATGAGCAGTTCTTC
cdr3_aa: CALSGRGGRAPNEQFF

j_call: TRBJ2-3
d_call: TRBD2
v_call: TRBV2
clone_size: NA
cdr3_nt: TGTGCCAGCACCCCTAGCGGGGGCACAGATACGCAGTATTTT
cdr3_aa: CASTPSGGTDTQYF

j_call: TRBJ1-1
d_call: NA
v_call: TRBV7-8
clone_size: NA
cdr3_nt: TGTGCCAGCAGCTCACTTGGCGGAACGGACACTGAAGCTTTCTTT
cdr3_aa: CASSSLGGTDTEAFF

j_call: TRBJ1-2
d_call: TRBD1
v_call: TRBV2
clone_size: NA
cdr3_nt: TGTGCCAGCAGTGGCCAACAGGGGAAATATGGCTACACCTTC
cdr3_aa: CASSGQQGKYGYTF

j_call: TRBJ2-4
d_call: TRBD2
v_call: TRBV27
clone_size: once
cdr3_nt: TGTGCCAGCAGTGAGACTAGCGGGCCGAGGATTGGGGCCAAAAACATTCAGTACTTC
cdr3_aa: CASSETSGPRIGAKNIQYF

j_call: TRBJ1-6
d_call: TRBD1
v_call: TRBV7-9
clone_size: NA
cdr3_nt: TGTGCCAGCAGCTTAGACCCCGGACAGGGCAATTCACCCCTCCACTTT
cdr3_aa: CASSLDPGQGNSPLHF

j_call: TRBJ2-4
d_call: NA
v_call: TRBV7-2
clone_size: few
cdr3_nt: TGTGCCAGCAGCCTAACCGGGACACGCGAAAACATTCAGTACTTC
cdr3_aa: CASSLTGTRENIQYF

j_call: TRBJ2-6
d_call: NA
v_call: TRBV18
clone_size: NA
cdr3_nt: TGTGCCAGCTCCCCCATCTCTGGGGCCAACGTCCTGACTTTC
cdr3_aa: CASSPISGANVLTF

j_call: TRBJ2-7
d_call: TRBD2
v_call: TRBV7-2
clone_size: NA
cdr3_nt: TGTGCCAGCAGCTTCAAAACCGGGACTAGCGGGCACCGTTCCTACGAGCAGTACTTC
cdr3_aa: CASSFKTGTSGHRSYEQYF

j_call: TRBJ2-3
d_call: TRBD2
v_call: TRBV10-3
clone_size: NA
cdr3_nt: TGTGCCATCAGACCCGGGACTAACGAGGGAGGTACGCAGTATTTT
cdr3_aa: CAIRPGTNEGGTQYF

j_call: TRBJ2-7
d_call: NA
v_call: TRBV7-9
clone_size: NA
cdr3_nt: TGTGCCAGCAGCTTCCTCCCCCCAGGGGACCCCTACGAGCAGTACTTC
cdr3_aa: CASSFLPPGDPYEQYF

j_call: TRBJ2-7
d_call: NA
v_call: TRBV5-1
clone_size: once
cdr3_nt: TGCGCCAGCAGCTTAAGCGGCTGGAGCGAGCAGTACTTC
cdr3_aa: CASSLSGWSEQYF

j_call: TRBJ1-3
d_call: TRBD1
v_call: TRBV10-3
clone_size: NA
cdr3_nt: TGTGCCATCAGTCGACAGGGGGCTTTGGGAAACACCATATATTTT
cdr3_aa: CAISRQGALGNTIYF

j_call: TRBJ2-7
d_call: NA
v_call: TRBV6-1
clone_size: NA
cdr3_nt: TGTGCCAGCAGTGAGTACAGGGTCCCGTACGAGCAGTACTTC
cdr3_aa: CASSEYRVPYEQYF

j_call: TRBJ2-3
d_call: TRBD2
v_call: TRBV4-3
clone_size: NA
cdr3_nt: TGCGCCAGCAGCCGGGGTAGGACTAGCGGGAGGTTTAGCACAGATACGCAGTATTTT
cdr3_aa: CASSRGRTSGRFSTDTQYF

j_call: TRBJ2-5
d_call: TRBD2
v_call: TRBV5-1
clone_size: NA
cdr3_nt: TGCGCCAGCAGCGCGGGGACTAGCGGGAGTGGGGGGACCCAGTACTTC
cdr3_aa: CASSAGTSGSGGTQYF

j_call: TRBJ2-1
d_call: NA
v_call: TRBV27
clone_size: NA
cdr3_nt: TGTGCCAGCAGTTTCTCCTCCCACAATGAGCAGTTCTTC
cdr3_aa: CASSFSSHNEQFF

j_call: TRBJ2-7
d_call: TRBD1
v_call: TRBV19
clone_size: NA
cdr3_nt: TGTGCCAGTAGCCTGGGACAGGGGGCGTTCGAGCAGTACTTC
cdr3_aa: CASSLGQGAFEQYF

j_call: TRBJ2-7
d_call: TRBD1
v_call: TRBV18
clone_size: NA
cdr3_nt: TGTGCCAGCTCACCCCGGGACAGAGAGACGGAGCAGTACTTC
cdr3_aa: CASSPRDRETEQYF

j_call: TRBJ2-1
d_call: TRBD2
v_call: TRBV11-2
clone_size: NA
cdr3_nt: TGTGCCAGCAGATCAGCGGGAGTTGTCAATGAGCAGTTCTTC
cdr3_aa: CASRSAGVVNEQFF

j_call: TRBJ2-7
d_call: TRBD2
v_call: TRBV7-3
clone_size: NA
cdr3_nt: TGTGCCAGCAGCCCTACGGCTAGCGGGGGCCTCTACGAGCAGTACTTC
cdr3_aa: CASSPTASGGLYEQYF

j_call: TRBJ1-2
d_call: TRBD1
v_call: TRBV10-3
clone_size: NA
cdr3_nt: TGTGCCGCCAGACAGGGGTATGGCTACACCTTC
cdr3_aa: CAARQGYGYTF

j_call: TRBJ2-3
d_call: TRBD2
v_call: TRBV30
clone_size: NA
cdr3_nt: TGTGCCTGGAGTACGGGGGGGTACTCCACAGATACGCAGTATTTT
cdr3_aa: CAWSTGGYSTDTQYF

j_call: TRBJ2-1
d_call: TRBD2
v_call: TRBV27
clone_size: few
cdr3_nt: TGTGCCAGCTCACCATGGGAGGGACTAGACAATGAGCAGTTCTTC
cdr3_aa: CASSPWEGLDNEQFF

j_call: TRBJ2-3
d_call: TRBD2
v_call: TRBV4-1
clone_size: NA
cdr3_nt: TGCGCCAGCAGCCAAAACGGGCTAGCGGGGGAGACGCAGTATTTT
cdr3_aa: CASSQNGLAGETQYF

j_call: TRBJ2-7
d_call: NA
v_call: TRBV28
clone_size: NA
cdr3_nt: TGTGCCAGCAGTTTATGGGGGGCCGGGACATCCTACGAGCAGTACTTC
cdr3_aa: CASSLWGAGTSYEQYF